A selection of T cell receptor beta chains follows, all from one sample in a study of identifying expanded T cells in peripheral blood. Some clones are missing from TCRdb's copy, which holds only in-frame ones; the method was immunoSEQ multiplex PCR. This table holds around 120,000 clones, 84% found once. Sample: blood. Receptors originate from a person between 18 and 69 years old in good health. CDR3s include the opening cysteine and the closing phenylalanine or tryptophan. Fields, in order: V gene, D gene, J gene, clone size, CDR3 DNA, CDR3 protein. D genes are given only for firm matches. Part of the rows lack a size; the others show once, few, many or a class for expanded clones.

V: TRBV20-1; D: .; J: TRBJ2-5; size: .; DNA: TGCAGTGCCCACCTGCAAGAGACCCAGTACTTC; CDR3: CSAHLQETQYF
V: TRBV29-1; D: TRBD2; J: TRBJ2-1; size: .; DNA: TGCAGCGTTTCTAACCCGGGGGGTCTCTACAATGAGCAGTTCTTC; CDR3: CSVSNPGGLYNEQFF
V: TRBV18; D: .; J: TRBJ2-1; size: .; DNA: TGTGCCAGCTCACCCGAAGCAGGGACCCCCTTAGAGGAGCAGTTCTTC; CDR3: CASSPEAGTPLEEQFF
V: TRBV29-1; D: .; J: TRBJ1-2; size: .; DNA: TGCAGCGTTGCCAGAGTCTATGGCTACACCTTC; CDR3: CSVARVYGYTF
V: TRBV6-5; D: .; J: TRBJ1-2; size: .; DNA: TGTGCCAGCAGTCTAGGTTGGGATTTGGATGGCTACACCTTC; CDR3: CASSLGWDLDGYTF
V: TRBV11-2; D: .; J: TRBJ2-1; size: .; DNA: TGTGCCAGCAGCACGGAGGTCCATGAGCAGTTCTTC; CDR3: CASSTEVHEQFF
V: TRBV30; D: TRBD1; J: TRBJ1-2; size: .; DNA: TGTGCCTGGAGTAACAGGGGCGGCTACACCTTC; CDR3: CAWSNRGGYTF
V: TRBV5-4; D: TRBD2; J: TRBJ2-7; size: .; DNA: TGTGCCAGCAGCGCAGGGGGACTAGCGGGGGGCTACGAGCAGTACTTC; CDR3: CASSAGGLAGGYEQYF
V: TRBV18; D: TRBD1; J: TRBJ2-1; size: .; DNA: TGTGCCAGCCACGGACAGGGGGCACGCAATGAGCAGTTCTTC; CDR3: CASHGQGARNEQFF
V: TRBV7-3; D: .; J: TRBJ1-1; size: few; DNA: TGTGCCAGCAGCCGTCAAGAGAACACTGAAGCTTTCTTT; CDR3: CASSRQENTEAFF
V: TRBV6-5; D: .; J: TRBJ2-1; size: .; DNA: TGTGCCAGCAGAGGCTCCTACAATGAGCAGTTCTTC; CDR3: CASRGSYNEQFF
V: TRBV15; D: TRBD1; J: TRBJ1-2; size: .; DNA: TGTGCCACCAGCAGGGGACTGGACAGGGGGCTTGGTGGCTACACCTTC; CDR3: CATSRGLDRGLGGYTF
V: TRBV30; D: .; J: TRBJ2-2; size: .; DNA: TGTGCCTGGAGTGTACAGGGTCCCGGGGAGCTGTTTTTT; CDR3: CAWSVQGPGELFF
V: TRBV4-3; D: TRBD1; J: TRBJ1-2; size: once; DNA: TGCGCCAGCAGCCAGGGGGAGGGGGCGAGCTATGGCTACACCTTC; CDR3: CASSQGEGASYGYTF
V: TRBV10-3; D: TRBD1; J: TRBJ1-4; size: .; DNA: TGTGCCACAAAGACCGGGACAGGGACAACTAATGAAAAACTGTTTTTT; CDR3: CATKTGTGTTNEKLFF
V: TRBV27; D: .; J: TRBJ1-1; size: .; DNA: TGTGCCAGCAGCTTAATTTATTCCTCAGGGCCCCACACTGAAGCTTTCTTT; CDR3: CASSLIYSSGPHTEAFF
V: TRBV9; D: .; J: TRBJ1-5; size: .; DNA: TGTGCCAGCAGCGTAGGAAGGGATCAGCCCCAGCATTTT; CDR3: CASSVGRDQPQHF
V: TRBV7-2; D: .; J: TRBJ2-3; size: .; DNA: TGTGCCAGCAGCCCAACAGGGCCAGTGGATACGCAGTATTTT; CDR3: CASSPTGPVDTQYF
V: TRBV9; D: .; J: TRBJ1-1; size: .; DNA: TGTGCCAGCAGCGTAGATGCGGGCACTGAAGCTTTCTTT; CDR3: CASSVDAGTEAFF
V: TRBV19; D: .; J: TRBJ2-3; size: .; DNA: TGTGCCAGTAGTCTCGGGACGGTTATGCGAGATACGCAGTATTTT; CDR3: CASSLGTVMRDTQYF
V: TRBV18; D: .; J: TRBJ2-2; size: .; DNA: TGTGCCAGCTCACCAGACGAGGGGTCTTGGGACACCGGGGAGCTGTTTTTT; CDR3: CASSPDEGSWDTGELFF
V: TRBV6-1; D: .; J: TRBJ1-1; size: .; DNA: TGTGCCGGGGGGGCAGGGAGGGCCACTGAAGCTTTCTTT; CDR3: CAGGAGRATEAFF
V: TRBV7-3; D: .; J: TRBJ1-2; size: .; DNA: TGTGCCAGCAGCCCCCGACAGGCCATGGGTGGCTACACCTTC; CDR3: CASSPRQAMGGYTF
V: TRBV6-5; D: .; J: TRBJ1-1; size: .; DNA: TGTGCCAGCATGGATTGGGGAAGTAGGAACACTGAAGCTTTCTTT; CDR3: CASMDWGSRNTEAFF
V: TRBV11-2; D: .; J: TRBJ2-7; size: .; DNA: TGTGCCAGCAGCTTAGAAAATGGTGGATACGAGCAGTACTTC; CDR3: CASSLENGGYEQYF
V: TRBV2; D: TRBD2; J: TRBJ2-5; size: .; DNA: TGTGCCAGCAGTGAACCCCCCCGCGGGGGAGATCAAGAGACCCAGTACTTC; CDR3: CASSEPPRGGDQETQYF
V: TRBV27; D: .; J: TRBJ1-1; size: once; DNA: TGTGCCAGCAGTTTCTATCCGGGGCTTCGGACTGAAGCTTTCTTT; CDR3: CASSFYPGLRTEAFF
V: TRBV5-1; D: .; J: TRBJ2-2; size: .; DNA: TGCGCCAGCAGCTTGGACGGACAACCTTTCGATGCCGGGGAGCTGTTTTTT; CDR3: CASSLDGQPFDAGELFF
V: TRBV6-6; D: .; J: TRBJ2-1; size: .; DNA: TGTGCCAGCAGCTCTAGGGGTGGGTACAATGAGCAGTTCTTC; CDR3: CASSSRGGYNEQFF
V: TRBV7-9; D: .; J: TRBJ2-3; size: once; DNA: TGTGCCAGCAGCGCAGCTTCTAGCACAGATACGCAGTATTTT; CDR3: CASSAASSTDTQYF
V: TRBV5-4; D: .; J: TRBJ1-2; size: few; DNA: TGTGCCAGCACTTGGCAGGGGATGATAGCTAACTATGGCTACACCTTC; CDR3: CASTWQGMIANYGYTF
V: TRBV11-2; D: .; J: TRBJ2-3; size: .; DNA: TGTGCCAGCAGCTTACTCCGGGTAGCGAGATACACAGATACGCAGTATTTT; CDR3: CASSLLRVARYTDTQYF
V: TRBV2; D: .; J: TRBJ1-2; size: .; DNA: TGTGCCAGCAGGCGCGGGGTAGGAGTTCTACGGGGCTACACCTTC; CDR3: CASRRGVGVLRGYTF
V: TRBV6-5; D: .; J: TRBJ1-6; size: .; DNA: TGTGCCAGCAGTTACTCGACTGGACAGAATTCACCCCTCCACTTT; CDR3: CASSYSTGQNSPLHF
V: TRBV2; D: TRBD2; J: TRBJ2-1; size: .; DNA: TGTGCCAGCAGTGTGGGGGGGATCAATGAGCAGTTCTTC; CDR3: CASSVGGINEQFF
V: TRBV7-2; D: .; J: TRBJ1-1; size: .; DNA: TGTGCCAGCAGCCCCTATCTGAACACTGAAGCTTTCTTT; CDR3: CASSPYLNTEAFF
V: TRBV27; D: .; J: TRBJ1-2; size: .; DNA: TGTGCCAGCAGTTTATCAAAGGCCGGTTATGGCTACACCTTC; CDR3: CASSLSKAGYGYTF
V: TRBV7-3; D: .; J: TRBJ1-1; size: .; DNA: TGTGCCAGCAGCTTCGGGGGAACGACTGAAGCTTTCTTT; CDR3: CASSFGGTTEAFF
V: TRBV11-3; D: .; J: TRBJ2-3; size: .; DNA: TGTGCCAGCAGCTTGTTCCCCAGGGGGGCCACAGATACGCAGTATTTT; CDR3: CASSLFPRGATDTQYF